This passage covers 16 T cell receptor beta chains from one sample sequenced in a study of monozygotic twins with inflammatory bowel disease. TCRdb reprocessed the 5' RACE reads and reports one entry per CDR3 protein, with no DNA. This sample's clone table lists approximately 160,000 distinct CDR3 sequences. The source material was blood. The receptor set was obtained from a human donor with ulcerative colitis or Crohn's disease, or a healthy co-twin of an affected twin (not recorded which).

This chain links TRBV19 with TRBJ1-2. The CDR3 has 14 amino acids. CDR1 and CDR2 from the germline V gene are LNHDA and SQIVND (reference sequence). The CDR3 loop is CASRPGTIGDGYTF.

The rearrangement joins TRBV3-1 to TRBJ2-7. Germline CDR1 LGHDT, CDR2 YNNKEL (reference sequence). The CDR3 contains 13 residues. The CDR3 is CASSHGDTYEQYF.

This sequence joins TRBV7-2 and TRBJ2-2; the TCRdb D gene call, TRBD1, has no DNA to confirm it. This CDR3 has 15 amino acids. CDR1 SGHTA and CDR2 FQGNSA come from the germline V gene. CDR3 protein: CASSTRAGGAGELFF.

The chain couples TRBV6-2 or TRBV6-3 to TRBJ1-5; the TCRdb D gene call, TRBD1, has no DNA to confirm it. Germline loops: CDR1 MNHEY, CDR2 SVGEGT. The CDR3 runs 15 residues. The CDR3 sequence: CASSSDRGGNQPQHF.

The chain has TRBV18 and TRBJ2-3. The CDR3 is 13 residues long. Germline V gives CDR1 KGHSH, CDR2 LQKENI. CDR3 sequence: CASLEQQWDTQYF.

The chain links TRBV6-1 to TRBJ2-7; TCRdb lists TRBD1, though no DNA is available to test this call. The CDR3 is made up of 16 amino acids. CDR1 and CDR2 (germline): MNHNS, SASEGT. CDR3: CASSRDRRGLSYEQYF.

The chain links TRBV2 to TRBJ1-3; there is no DNA to check the TCRdb D call of TRBD1. CDR1 is SNHLY, CDR2 FYNNEI, per germline. This CDR3 is 16 amino acids long. The CDR3: CASRQIGGPSGNTIYF.

The gene calls are TRBV28 and TRBJ2-7. The CDR3 is 14 amino acids. The germline V gene has CDR1 MDHEN and CDR2 SYDVKM. The CDR3 loop reads CASSLTGGASEQYF.

V gene TRBV30 combines with J gene TRBJ1-2. CDR1 is GTSNPN, CDR2 SVGIG, per germline (reference sequence). The CDR3 totals 12 residues. CDR3 sequence: CAWSAAYHGYTF.

V usage is TRBV7-9 and J usage is TRBJ2-3; without DNA, the TCRdb call of TRBD1 cannot be checked. Germline V gives CDR1 SEHNR, CDR2 FQNEAQ (reference sequence). The CDR3 is made up of 15 amino acids. CDR3 region: CASVTGVSSTDTQYF.

The CDR3: CASSAWTVSNQPQHF. The V and J genes are TRBV2 and TRBJ1-5; lacking DNA, the TRBD1 call made by TCRdb goes unchecked. The CDR3 is 15 amino acids. Germline V CDR1 and CDR2: SNHLY, FYNNEI.

CDR3 amino acids: CASSLNGNNSPLHF. J is TRBJ1-6 and V is TRBV7-3. The CDR3 contains 14 residues. Germline CDR1 SGHTA, CDR2 FQGTGA.

The rearrangement joins TRBV6-6 to TRBJ2-5. There are 12 residues in the CDR3. Germline V gene lookup returns CDR1 MNHNY and CDR2 SVGAGI (reference sequence). CDR3: CASIGNQETQYF.

The J gene is TRBJ2-5, the V gene TRBV9; TCRdb names TRBD1, which stays unverified in the absence of DNA. Germline lookup yields CDR1 SGDLS and CDR2 YYNGEE. This CDR3 comprises 13 residues. CDR3 amino acids: CASSPTGQETQYF. The whole variable domain, filled in from reference TRBV9 and TRBJ2-5, reads DSGVTQTPKHLITATGQRVTLRCSPRSGDLSVYWYQQSLDQGLQFLIQYYNGEERAKGNILERFSAQQFPDLHSELNLSSLELGDSALYFCASSPTGQETQYFGPGTRLLVL.

The chain links TRBV18 to TRBJ2-7; TCRdb returns TRBD1, unconfirmable since there is no DNA. The CDR3 spans 13 residues. Germline CDR1 KGHSH, CDR2 LQKENI. The CDR3 sequence is CASSPEQGSEQYF.

The CDR3 reads CASSSFRGGSVGELFF. This chain joins TRBV12-3 or TRBV12-4 and TRBJ2-2; TCRdb returns TRBD2, unconfirmable since there is no DNA. The CDR3 sequence is 16 residues long.